This T cell receptor beta chain is from a study of blood T cell repertoires in COVID-19. Study-level information: T cells, B-cell-depleted T cells, or PBMCs supplied cDNA or gDNA.

The germline CDR1 and CDR2 sequences are SGHRS and YFSETQ. This CDR3 region has 13 residues. V lost 4 bases and J lost 2, with 10 bases in between. Produced via immunoSEQ multiplex PCR; TCRdb's table is partial and in-frame only. The sample includes approximately 240,000 clones, 80% to 90% of them seen just once. The sample comprised peripheral blood. The chain is built from TRBV5-1 and TRBJ2-7; unclear D gene. The sequence was obtained from a man over 45 who had recovered from COVID-19. CDR3 nucleotides: TGCGCCAGCAGCCTAGTAAATCCCTACGAGCAGTACTTC. Translated, it gives CASSLVNPYEQYF.